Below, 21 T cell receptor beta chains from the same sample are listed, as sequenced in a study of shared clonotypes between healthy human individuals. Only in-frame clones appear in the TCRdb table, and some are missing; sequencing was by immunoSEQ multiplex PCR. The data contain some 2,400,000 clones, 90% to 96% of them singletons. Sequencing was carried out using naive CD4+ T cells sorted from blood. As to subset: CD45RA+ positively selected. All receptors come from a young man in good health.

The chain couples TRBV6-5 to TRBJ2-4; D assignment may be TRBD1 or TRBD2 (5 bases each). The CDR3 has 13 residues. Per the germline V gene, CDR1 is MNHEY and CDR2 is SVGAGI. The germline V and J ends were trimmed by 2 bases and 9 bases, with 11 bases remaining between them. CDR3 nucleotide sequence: TGTGCCAGCAGTTACAGGGGCAGCGGCATTCAGTACTTC. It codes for CASSYRGSGIQYF.

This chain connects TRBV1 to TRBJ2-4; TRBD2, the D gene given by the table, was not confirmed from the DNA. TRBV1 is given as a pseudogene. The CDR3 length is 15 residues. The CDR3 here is CTSSQDVANKNIQYF. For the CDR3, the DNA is TGCACCAGCAGCCAAGATGTAGCGAACAAAAACATTCAGTACTTC.

In nucleotides, the CDR3 is TGTGCCAGTAAAGAGACAGGGGCGGTTGGCACTGAAGCTTTCTTT. Protein sequence: CASKETGAVGTEAFF. J is TRBJ1-1 and V is TRBV19, with TRBD1 matching over 8 bases. The germline V gene encodes CDR1 LNHDA and CDR2 SQIVND (reference sequence). This CDR3 is built from 15 residues. The V gene end was trimmed by 7 bases and the J gene end by 4 bases; junction bases not matched to a gene: 11.

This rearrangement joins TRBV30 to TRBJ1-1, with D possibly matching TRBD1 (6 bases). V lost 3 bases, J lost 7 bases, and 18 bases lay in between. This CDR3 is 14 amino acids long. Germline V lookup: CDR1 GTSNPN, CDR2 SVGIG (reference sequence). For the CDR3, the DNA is TGTGCCTGGAGCCCCGGGACAACAGTCATTGAAGCTTTCTTT. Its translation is CAWSPGTTVIEAFF. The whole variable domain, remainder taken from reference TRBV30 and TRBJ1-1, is SQTIHQWPATLVQPVGSPLSLECTVEGTSNPNLYWYRQAAGRGLQLLFYSVGIGQISSEVPQNLSASRPQDRQFILSSKKLLLSDSGFYLCAWSPGTTVIEAFFGQGTRLTVV.

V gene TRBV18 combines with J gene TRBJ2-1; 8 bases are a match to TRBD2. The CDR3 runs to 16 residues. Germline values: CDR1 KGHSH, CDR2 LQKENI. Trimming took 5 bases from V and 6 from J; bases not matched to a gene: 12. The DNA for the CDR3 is TGTGCCAGCTCATCCGAAAGCGGGGGCGCTACCAATGAGCAGTTCTTC. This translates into CASSSESGGATNEQFF. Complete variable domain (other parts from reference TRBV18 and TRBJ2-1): NAGVMQNPRHLVRRRGQEARLRCSPMKGHSHVYWYRQLPEEGLKFMVYLQKENIIDESGMPKERFSAEFPKEGPSILRIQQVVRGDSAAYFCASSSESGGATNEQFFGPGTRLTVL.

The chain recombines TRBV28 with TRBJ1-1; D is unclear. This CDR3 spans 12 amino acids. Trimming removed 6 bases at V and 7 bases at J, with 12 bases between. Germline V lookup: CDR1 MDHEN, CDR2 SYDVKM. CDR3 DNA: TGTGCCAGCAGCCTTAGACGGGGTGAAGCTTTCTTT. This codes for CASSLRRGEAFF.

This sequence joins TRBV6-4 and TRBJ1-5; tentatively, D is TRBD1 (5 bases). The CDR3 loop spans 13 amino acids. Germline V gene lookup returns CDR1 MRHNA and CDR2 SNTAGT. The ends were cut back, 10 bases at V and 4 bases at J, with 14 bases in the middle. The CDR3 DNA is TGTGCCATGGGTCGGCGGGGGAATCAGCCCCAGCATTTT. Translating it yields CAMGRRGNQPQHF.

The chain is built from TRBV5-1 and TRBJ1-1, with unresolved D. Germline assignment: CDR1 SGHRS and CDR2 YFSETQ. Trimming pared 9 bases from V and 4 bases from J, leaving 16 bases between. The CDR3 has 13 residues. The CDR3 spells CATKRTGSTEAFF. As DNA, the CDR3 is TGCGCCACCAAAAGGACCGGGAGCACTGAAGCTTTCTTT. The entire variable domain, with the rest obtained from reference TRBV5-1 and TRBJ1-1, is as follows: KAGVTQTPRYLIKTRGQQVTLSCSPISGHRSVSWYQQTPGQGLQFLFEYFSETQRNKGNFPGRFSGRQFSNSRSEMNVSTLELGDSALYLCATKRTGSTEAFFGQGTRLTVV.

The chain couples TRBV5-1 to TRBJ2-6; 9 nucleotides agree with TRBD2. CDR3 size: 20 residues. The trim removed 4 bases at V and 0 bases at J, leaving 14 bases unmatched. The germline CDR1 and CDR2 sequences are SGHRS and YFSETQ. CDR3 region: CASSRDYSGGRNSGANVLTF. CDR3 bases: TGCGCCAGCAGCAGGGACTATAGCGGGGGACGAAACTCTGGGGCCAACGTCCTGACTTTC.

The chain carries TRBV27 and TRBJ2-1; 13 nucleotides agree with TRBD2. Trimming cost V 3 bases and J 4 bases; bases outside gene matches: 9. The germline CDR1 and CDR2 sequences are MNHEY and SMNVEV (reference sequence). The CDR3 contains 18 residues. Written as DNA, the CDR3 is TGTGCCAGCAGTTTCGATAGGACTAGCGGGAGTGCATACAATGAGCAGTTCTTC. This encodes CASSFDRTSGSAYNEQFF.

This CDR3 is CASSLLPGQGGNTEAFF. Here the CDR3 DNA reads TGTGCCAGCAGTTTACTGCCGGGACAGGGGGGGAACACTGAAGCTTTCTTT. This chain joins TRBV28 and TRBJ1-1; 11 bases match TRBD1. The germline V gene encodes CDR1 MDHEN and CDR2 SYDVKM. The CDR3 loop spans 17 amino acids. V lost 2 bases to trimming and J lost 1 base; unmatched junction nucleotides: 6.

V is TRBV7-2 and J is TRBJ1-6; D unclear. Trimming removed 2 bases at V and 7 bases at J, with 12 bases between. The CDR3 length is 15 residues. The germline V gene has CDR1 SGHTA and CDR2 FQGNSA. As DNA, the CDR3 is TGTGCCAGCAGCTTACGGGTCGTCGCCAATTCACCCCTCCACTTT. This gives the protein CASSLRVVANSPLHF.

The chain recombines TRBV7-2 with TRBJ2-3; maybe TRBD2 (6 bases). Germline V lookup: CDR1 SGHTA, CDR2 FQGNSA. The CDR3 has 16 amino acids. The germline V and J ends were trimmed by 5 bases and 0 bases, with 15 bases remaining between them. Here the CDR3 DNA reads TGTGCCAGCAGCCGATCGCCGGGAGCTAGCACAGATACGCAGTATTTT. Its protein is CASSRSPGASTDTQYF.

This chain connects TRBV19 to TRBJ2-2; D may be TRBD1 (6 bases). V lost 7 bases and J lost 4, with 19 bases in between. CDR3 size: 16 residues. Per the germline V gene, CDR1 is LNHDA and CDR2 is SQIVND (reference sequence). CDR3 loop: CASKGVAGVPTGELFF. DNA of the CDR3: TGTGCCAGTAAGGGGGTCGCAGGGGTACCCACCGGGGAGCTGTTTTTT.

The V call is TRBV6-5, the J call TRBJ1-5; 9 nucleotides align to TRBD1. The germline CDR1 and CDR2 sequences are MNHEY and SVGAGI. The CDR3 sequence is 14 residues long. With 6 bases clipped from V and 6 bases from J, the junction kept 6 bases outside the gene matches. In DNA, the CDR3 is TGTGCCAGCAGAATGGACAGGGGAGGTCAGCCCCAGCATTTT. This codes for CASRMDRGGQPQHF.

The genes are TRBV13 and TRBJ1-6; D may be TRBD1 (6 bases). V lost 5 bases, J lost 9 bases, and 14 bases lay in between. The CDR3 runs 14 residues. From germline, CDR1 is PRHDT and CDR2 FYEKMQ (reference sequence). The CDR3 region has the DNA TGTGCCAGCAGCCTACAGGGTAATGGTTCACCCCTCCACTTT. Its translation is CASSLQGNGSPLHF.

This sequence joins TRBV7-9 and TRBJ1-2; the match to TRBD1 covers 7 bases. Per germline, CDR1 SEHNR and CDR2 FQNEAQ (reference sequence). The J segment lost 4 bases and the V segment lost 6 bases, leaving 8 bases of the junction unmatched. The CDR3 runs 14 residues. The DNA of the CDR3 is TGTGCCAGCAGTCCTCCCGACAGGGCCTATGGCTACACCTTC. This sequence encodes CASSPPDRAYGYTF.

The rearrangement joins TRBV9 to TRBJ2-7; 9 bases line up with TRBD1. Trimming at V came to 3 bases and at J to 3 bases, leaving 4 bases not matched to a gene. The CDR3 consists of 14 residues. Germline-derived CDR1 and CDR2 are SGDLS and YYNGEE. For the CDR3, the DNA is TGTGCCAGCAGCGCGGGACAGGGATACTACGAGCAGTACTTC. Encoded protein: CASSAGQGYYEQYF.

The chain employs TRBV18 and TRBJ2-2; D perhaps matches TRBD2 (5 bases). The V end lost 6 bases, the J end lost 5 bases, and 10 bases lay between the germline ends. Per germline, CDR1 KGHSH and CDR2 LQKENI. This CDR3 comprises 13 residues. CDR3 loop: CASSSTGTGELFF. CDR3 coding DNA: TGTGCCAGCTCGTCGACGGGGACCGGGGAGCTGTTTTTT.

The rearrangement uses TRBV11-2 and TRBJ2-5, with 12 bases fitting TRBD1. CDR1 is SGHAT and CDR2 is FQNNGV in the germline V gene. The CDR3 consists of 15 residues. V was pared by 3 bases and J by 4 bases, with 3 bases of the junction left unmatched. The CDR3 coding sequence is TGTGCCAGCAGCTTGAGGGACAGGGGGCCAGAGACCCAGTACTTC. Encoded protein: CASSLRDRGPETQYF.

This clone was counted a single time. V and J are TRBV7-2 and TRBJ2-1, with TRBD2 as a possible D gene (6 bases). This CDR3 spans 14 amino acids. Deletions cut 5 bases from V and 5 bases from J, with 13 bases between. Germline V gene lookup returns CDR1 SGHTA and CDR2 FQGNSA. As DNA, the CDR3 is TGTGCCAGCAGCCGGCGACTAGGAAACAATGAGCAGTTCTTC. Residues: CASSRRLGNNEQFF.